This is a list of T cell receptor beta chains from one sample in a study of neoadjuvant nivolumab and ipilimumab in lung cancer. Repertoires were generated with immunoSEQ multiplex PCR, while TCRdb's copy carries only in-frame clones and drops some. The sample has 39,000 or so clones, about 88% seen once. Material: peripheral blood, obtained before neoadjuvant nivolumab, alone or with ipilimumab. All receptors come from an adult with non-small cell lung cancer. Both conserved end residues are part of each CDR3. Each record gives: CDR3 protein, J gene, V gene.

CDR3: CASSTYPGDSYNEQFF; J: TRBJ2-1; V: TRBV7-2
CDR3: CASYQPRQGGADTQYF; J: TRBJ2-3; V: TRBV18
CDR3: CASSSRLAGGYNEQFF; J: TRBJ2-1; V: TRBV7-9
CDR3: CAWRGLAGGRYNEQFF; J: TRBJ2-1; V: TRBV30
CDR3: CASSLEGGNQPQHF; J: TRBJ1-5; V: TRBV5-4
CDR3: CASSSQQDTEAFF; J: TRBJ1-1; V: TRBV7-9
CDR3: CASSLAGVSNEQFF; J: TRBJ2-1; V: TRBV7-3
CDR3: CASSQGQGPLGYTF; J: TRBJ1-2; V: TRBV4-1
CDR3: CASTQTRSGANVLTF; J: TRBJ2-6; V: TRBV19
CDR3: CASSLDTVYNEQFF; J: TRBJ2-1; V: TRBV11-2
CDR3: CASSLDPVPDTQYF; J: TRBJ2-3; V: TRBV7-2
CDR3: CASSLVEETQYF; J: TRBJ2-5; V: TRBV5-5
CDR3: CASSPGTSLSYEQYF; J: TRBJ2-7; V: TRBV5-4
CDR3: CASSYRTAGDEQFF; J: TRBJ2-1; V: TRBV6-5
CDR3: CASSLSPGTYEQYF; J: TRBJ2-7; V: TRBV7-9
CDR3: CARSSNPLAVYEQYF; J: TRBJ2-7; V: TRBV7-5
CDR3: CASSFRESTEAFF; J: TRBJ1-1; V: TRBV27
CDR3: CASSFRLAGGQETQYF; J: TRBJ2-5; V: TRBV9
CDR3: CASSSGPGPTNEKLFF; J: TRBJ1-4; V: TRBV7-9
CDR3: CASSQDETGWQPQHF; J: TRBJ1-5; V: TRBV4-1
CDR3: CASSLWGPDTQYF; J: TRBJ2-3; V: TRBV11-2
CDR3: CASTVGTGVHNEQFF; J: TRBJ2-1; V: TRBV5-6
CDR3: CASSFDRASGYTF; J: TRBJ1-2; V: TRBV28
CDR3: CASTEGGTGDRTQHF; J: TRBJ1-5; V: TRBV5-6
CDR3: CAWSVSHQQGSALAGKLFF; J: TRBJ1-4; V: TRBV30
CDR3: CASSFRADTQYF; J: TRBJ2-3; V: TRBV7-6
CDR3: CASEGLAGVNEQYF; J: TRBJ2-7; V: TRBV6-1
CDR3: CATSREGQGNQPQHF; J: TRBJ1-5; V: TRBV15
CDR3: CASSVGQGSEKLFF; J: TRBJ1-4; V: TRBV5-1
CDR3: CASSLRRTGSNTGELFF; J: TRBJ2-2; V: TRBV7-3
CDR3: CAWSVSGSGETQYF; J: TRBJ2-5; V: TRBV30